This T cell receptor beta chain is drawn from a study of human T cells and chemical hapten exposure. Described time point: patch test 3, about 24 weeks after DPC sensitization. Regarding treatment: therapeutic diphenylcyclopropenone sensitization with weekly scalp DPC. Each donor was an alopecia patient between 18 and 70 years of age who qualified for DPC. Individual cDNA molecules received unique molecular identifiers in the library. Each CDR3 protein gets one entry after TCRdb re-called the RACE reads with MiXCR. This sample has about 110,000 distinct CDR3 sequences, with less than 35% found just once. Unmatched junction bases numbered 6, after V lost 1 base and J lost 6 bases. This CDR3 has 16 residues. Germline V lookup: CDR1 MDHEN, CDR2 SYDVKM.

This receptor was identified in a man aged 40-49 years with alopecia areata. Some clones in this sample may be carry-over from other donors' samples. V gene TRBV28 combines with J gene TRBJ2-3; 11 bases align to TRBD2. This sample comprised whole blood, obtained in connection with sensitization to the hapten diphenylcyclopropenone (DPC). The CDR3 region is CASSLSRTSGWDTQYF. The CDR3 DNA reads as TGTGCCAGCAGTTTATCGAGGACTAGCGGGTGGGATACGCAGTATTTT.